Below, 30 T cell receptor beta chains from the same sample are listed, as sequenced in a study of post-analysis software for immune sequencing data. Study-wide findings and caveats: Elevated frequency relative to controls characterized several TRBV segments in patients, TRBV5-6, TRBV5-1 and TRBV20-1 among them.

Their antigens remain unidentified. Prepared libraries of TCR beta cDNA carried unique molecular identifiers. MiXCR, applied by TCRdb to the PCR reads, yields one record per CDR3 protein. The sample includes roughly 200,000 distinct CDR3 sequences, about 30% seen only once; the top ten take roughly 3.4%. The sequenced sample was blood. Source of these receptors: a girl aged 2 to 17 with multiple sclerosis.

This clonotype came up a few times. V usage is TRBV7-8 and J usage is TRBJ2-7; TRBD2 is a possible D gene (6 bases). V shed 4 bases and J shed 1 base, with 17 bases lying between them. Germline lookup yields CDR1 SGHVS and CDR2 FQNEAQ. The CDR3 length is 16 residues. For the CDR3, the DNA is TGTGCCAGCAGCTCCCCGCACGGGGGACGTTCCTACGAGCAGTACTTC. Amino acid sequence: CASSSPHGGRSYEQYF.

The chain joins TRBV20-1 to TRBJ2-2; the D gene is possibly TRBD2 (5 bases). The CDR3 extends over 13 amino acids. Trimming pared 5 bases from V and 4 bases from J, leaving 11 bases between. Per the germline V gene, CDR1 is DFQATT and CDR2 is SNEGSKA (reference sequence). The CDR3 DNA reads TGCAGTGCTGAGCGGATTGGCACCGGGGAGCTGTTTTTT. Its translation is CSAERIGTGELFF.

A note on this clonotype: One junction end does not reproduce the germline sequence, and a read error may be involved. V gene TRBV3-1 combines with J gene TRBJ2-5, with TRBD1 matching 10 bases. The J call may be mistaken, given a closer DNA end match to TRBJ2-7. The CDR3 loop spans 14 amino acids. Germline CDR1 LGHDT, CDR2 YNNKEL (reference sequence). CDR3 loop: CANSPGTGVHEQYF. DNA of the CDR3: TGTGCCAACAGCCCCGGGACAGGGGTCCACGAGCAGTACTTC.

As to this clonotype: Possible read error: a much larger clone is one base away. CDR3 sequence (DNA): TGCAGCGCTGCCCGGGGGGGAAACTATGGCTACACCTTC. It encodes CSAARGGNYGYTF. This rearrangement joins TRBV29-1 to TRBJ1-2, with TRBD1 as a possible D gene (5 bases). Trimming pared 7 bases from V and 2 bases from J, leaving 14 bases between. Per the germline V gene, CDR1 is SQVTM and CDR2 is ANQGSEA. CDR3 length: 13 amino acids.

This clonotype has ten or more counts. The chain couples TRBV6-5 to TRBJ1-2; D is ambiguous. Between the trimmed V and J ends, which lost 2 bases and 1 base, there was a span of 14 bases. The CDR3 contains 16 residues. CDR1 MNHEY and CDR2 SVGAGI come from the germline V gene. The CDR3 DNA reads as TGTGCCAGCAGTTACGGGTACACACTAAGTAACTATGGCTACACCTTC. It yields the protein CASSYGYTLSNYGYTF.

This clonotype was seen ten or more times. The J gene is TRBJ2-2, the V gene TRBV5-1, with no clear D. The CDR3 sequence is 13 residues long. The germline gives CDR1 SGHRS, CDR2 YFSETQ. V was cut by 5 bases and J by 5 bases, with 10 bases left in between. In nucleotides, the CDR3 is TGCGCCAGCAGTTCTGAACCGACCGGGGAGCTGTTTTTT. Its protein is CASSSEPTGELFF.

This clonotype was detected a few times. This rearrangement joins TRBV6-2 or TRBV6-3 to TRBJ2-7; 8 bases fit TRBD1. Germline lookup yields CDR1 MNHEY and CDR2 SVGEGT. V lost 2 bases and J lost 5; bases outside the gene matches: 5. The CDR3 is made up of 14 amino acids. CDR3 loop: CASSYPQQGDEQYF. CDR3 coding DNA: TGTGCCAGCAGTTACCCTCAACAGGGGGACGAGCAGTACTTC.

Comments on this clonotype: A much larger clone differs by one base, so this may be a read error. V and J are TRBV24-1 and TRBJ2-7, with 12 positions matching TRBD2. There are 15 residues in the CDR3. V shed 2 bases and J 6 bases; nucleotides not matched to a gene: 4. Germline V CDR1 and CDR2: KGHDR, SFDVKD. CDR3 region: CATSDSLTSGGEQYF. The CDR3 coding sequence is TGTGCCACCAGTGATTCCCTGACTAGCGGGGGCGAGCAGTACTTC.

CDR3 in amino acids: CASSTQGVLAYEQYF. The CDR3 region has the DNA TGTGCCAGCAGTACACAGGGGGTCCTGGCCTACGAGCAGTACTTC. This chain uses TRBV27 with TRBJ2-7; 8 bases are a match to TRBD1. The CDR3 is 15 residues long. V shed 5 bases and J 2 bases; nucleotides not matched to a gene: 8. Germline V lookup: CDR1 MNHEY, CDR2 SMNVEV (reference sequence).

The chain couples TRBV13 to TRBJ1-1; D not certain. CDR1 and CDR2 from the germline V gene are PRHDT and FYEKMQ (reference sequence). The V end was cut by 4 bases, the J end by 1 base, with 16 bases between. This CDR3 region has 16 residues. Written as DNA, the CDR3 is TGTGCCAGCAGCTCACCCCTAGGGCAGAGGAACACTGAAGCTTTCTTT. Translated: CASSSPLGQRNTEAFF.

This clonotype was seen a few times. V is TRBV5-5 and J is TRBJ1-1; D not certain. The CDR3 is made up of 14 amino acids. The germline V gene has CDR1 SGHKS and CDR2 YYEKEE (reference sequence). The V gene lost 0 bases and the J gene lost 4 bases, with 10 bases spanning the gap. The CDR3 region is CASSLGGLGTEAFF. CDR3 DNA sequence: TGTGCCAGCAGCTTGGGGGGTTTAGGCACTGAAGCTTTCTTT.

This clonotype was counted ten times or more. The chain has TRBV7-9 and TRBJ2-7, with no clear D. CDR1 SEHNR and CDR2 FQNEAQ come from the germline V gene (reference sequence). V was cut by 0 bases and J by 2 bases, with 11 bases left in between. The CDR3 has 15 residues. The chain's CDR3 is CASSLAARSPYEQYF. The CDR3 DNA sequence: TGTGCCAGCAGCTTAGCGGCCAGGTCCCCCTACGAGCAGTACTTC.

Of note for this clonotype: A single base separates this from a much larger clone, so it may be a read error. The rearrangement joins TRBV29-1 to TRBJ1-2; D remains unclear. The CDR3 is 12 amino acids. The germline gives CDR1 SQVTM, CDR2 ANQGSEA. The CDR3 loop is CSGEVLNYGYTF. The CDR3 DNA reads TGCAGCGGTGAAGTCCTGAACTATGGCTACACCTTC.

This clonotype was seen more than once but under ten times. J is TRBJ1-5 and V is TRBV5-6; possible D gene TRBD1, 5 bases. V was clipped by 2 bases and J by 7 bases, with 13 bases between them. The CDR3 is 14 amino acids. Germline CDR1 reads SGHDT; CDR2 reads YYEEEE. The CDR3 DNA reads as TGTGCCAGCAGCTTTCAAGGGGAGGGCCAGCCCCAGCATTTT. Protein: CASSFQGEGQPQHF.

DNA of the CDR3: TGTGCCAGCAGCTTATTAAGGACAGGGAGCCACGGGCAGTACTTC. Translated: CASSLLRTGSHGQYF. The gene calls are TRBV7-2 and TRBJ2-5; TRBD1 matches 8 bases. V was clipped by 2 bases and J by 11 bases; unmatched bases: 13. The germline CDR1 and CDR2 sequences are SGHTA and FQGNSA. The CDR3 spans 15 residues.

This rearrangement joins TRBV28 to TRBJ2-1, with D possibly called TRBD1 or TRBD2 (6 bases each). Germline V gene sequence: CDR1 MDHEN, CDR2 SYDVKM. Trimming shortened V by 3 bases and J by 7 bases, and 19 bases separated the two germline ends. The CDR3 length is 16 residues. The CDR3 region is CASSFWGARDRNEQFF. The DNA of the CDR3 is TGTGCCAGCAGTTTTTGGGGGGCGCGTGATCGGAATGAGCAGTTCTTC.

Concerning this clonotype itself: Possible read error: a much larger clone is one base away. The chain carries TRBV7-9 and TRBJ2-1; D gene uncertain. The J call is in doubt because the DNA end fits TRBJ2-7 better. Germline-derived CDR1 and CDR2 are SEHNR and FQNEAQ (reference sequence). The CDR3 contains 17 residues. CDR3 in amino acids: CASSLARESSSYNEQYF. CDR3 DNA: TGTGCCAGCAGCTTAGCAAGGGAAAGTAGCTCCTACAATGAGCAGTACTTC.

About this clonotype itself: At one boundary the junction diverges from the germline segment, which might be a read error. The CDR3: CAAQSLNTETFF. CDR3 nucleotide sequence: TGTGCCGCCCAGTCTCTGAACACTGAAACTTTCTTT. The chain carries TRBV28 and TRBJ1-1; D remains ambiguous. The CDR3 runs 12 residues. Germline V gene sequence: CDR1 MDHEN, CDR2 SYDVKM.

To note about this clonotype: A junction boundary mismatches the germline segment, possibly from a read error. The chain combines TRBV29-1 with TRBJ2-5, with 8 bases aligning to TRBD1. Germline values: CDR1 SQVTM, CDR2 ANQGSEA. The length of the CDR3 is 13 residues. CDR3 bases: TGCAGCGCTTCACCAGGGGGCCAAGAGATCCAGTACTTC. Amino acids: CSASPGGQEIQYF.

Notes on this clonotype: This may arise from a read error, as a much more abundant clone is one base away. The chain combines TRBV29-1 with TRBJ2-3; the D gene is possibly TRBD2 (5 bases). There are 15 residues in the CDR3. Per germline, CDR1 SQVTM and CDR2 ANQGSEA. This CDR3 reads CSVEEELSLADMQYF. The CDR3 DNA reads as TGCAGCGTTGAAGAAGAGCTCAGCCTAGCAGATATGCAGTATTTT.

This clonotype showed up many times. V is TRBV4-1 and J is TRBJ2-3; no reliable D call. The CDR3 consists of 13 residues. V was trimmed by 1 base and J by 4 bases, leaving 6 bases between them. Germline lookup yields CDR1 MGHRA and CDR2 YSYEKL. DNA of the CDR3: TGCGCCAGCAGCCAAGTGCTCGCAGATACGCAGTATTTT. This encodes CASSQVLADTQYF.

V usage is TRBV5-4 and J usage is TRBJ1-6; D uncertain. The V gene's germline CDR1 is SGHNT and CDR2 YYREEE (reference sequence). This CDR3 spans 14 amino acids. V was cut by 0 bases and J by 7 bases, with 8 bases left in between. CDR3 sequence (DNA): TGTGCCAGCAGCTTGGACTTCTCCAATTCACCCCTCCACTTT. Translated, it gives CASSLDFSNSPLHF.

This clonotype has just a few counts. This may be a read error: a much more frequent sequence differs by one nucleotide. The rearrangement joins TRBV6-5 to TRBJ1-4; no reliable D call. CDR1 MNHEY and CDR2 SVGAGI come from the germline V gene. CDR3 length: 14 amino acids. The CDR3 coding sequence is TGTGCCAGCAGAACAGACACCTGGGCTGAAAAACTGTGTTTT. Residues: CASRTDTWAEKLCF.

The chain employs TRBV18 and TRBJ1-2; the match to TRBD1 covers 7 bases. Germline CDR1 and CDR2: KGHSH and LQKENI. The length of the CDR3 is 14 residues. Germline trimming cut 3 bases from V and 4 bases from J; bases unmatched to any gene: 5. CDR3 amino acids: CASSPGQFFYGYTF. The CDR3 DNA reads as TGTGCCAGCTCACCGGGACAGTTCTTCTATGGCTACACCTTC. Variable domain in full (rest from reference TRBV18 and TRBJ1-2): NAGVMQNPRHLVRRRGQEARLRCSPMKGHSHVYWYRQLPEEGLKFMVYLQKENIIDESGMPKERFSAEFPKEGPSILRIQQVVRGDSAAYFCASSPGQFFYGYTFGSGTRLTVV.

Note on this clonotype: This clone may be a read error of a much larger clone one base away. This chain uses TRBV27 with TRBJ2-1, with 9 bases fitting TRBD1. The CDR3 contains 15 residues. Germline loops: CDR1 MNHEY, CDR2 SMNVEV (reference sequence). CDR3 sequence: CASRQPGTGYNERFF. The DNA of the CDR3 is TGTGCCAGCAGGCAACCAGGGACAGGGTATAATGAGCGGTTCTTC.

V and J are TRBV28 and TRBJ2-7; no firm D call. Trimming left V 3 bases short and J 0 bases short, with 18 bases between. This CDR3 comprises 17 residues. From germline, CDR1 is MDHEN and CDR2 SYDVKM. CDR3 region: CASSFSLDTFTSYEQYF. The CDR3 DNA reads as TGTGCCAGCAGTTTCTCCCTCGACACGTTTACCTCCTACGAGCAGTACTTC.

For this clonotype: A much larger clone differs by one base, so this may be a read error. This sequence joins TRBV20-1 and TRBJ2-3, with D hard to call. There are 13 residues in the CDR3. Germline V lookup: CDR1 DFQATT, CDR2 SNEGSKA (reference sequence). The CDR3 loop is CSAIRLGTDAQYF. DNA for the CDR3: TGCAGTGCTATCCGCCTAGGCACAGATGCGCAGTATTTT.

Only a few counts were recorded for this clonotype. This chain links TRBV27 with TRBJ1-4; D is unresolved. CDR3 length: 14 amino acids. V dropped 4 bases and J dropped 3 bases, with 9 bases sitting between them. In germline, CDR1 is MNHEY, CDR2 SMNVEV (reference sequence). Here the CDR3 DNA reads TGTGCCAGCAGTTCCCTGGTAGCTAATGAAAAACTGTTTTTT. Translation gives CASSSLVANEKLFF. The variable domain in full, with the rest retrieved from reference TRBV27 and TRBJ1-4, is EAQVTQNPRYLITVTGKKLTVTCSQNMNHEYMSWYRQDPGLGLRQIYYSMNVEVTDKGDVPEGYKVSRKEKRNFPLILESPSPNQTSLYFCASSSLVANEKLFFGSGTQLSVL.

The chain combines TRBV12-3 or TRBV12-4 with TRBJ2-5, with TRBD1 matching over 8 bases. The junction had 14 bases not matched to a gene; V was cut back by 3 bases and J by 11 bases. The CDR3 is 15 residues long. The CDR3 protein is CASSFLGQGYDGQYF. Here the CDR3 DNA reads TGTGCCAGCAGTTTCTTAGGACAGGGCTATGATGGGCAGTACTTC.

The J gene is TRBJ2-5, the V gene TRBV29-1; D possibly matches TRBD1 or TRBD2 (5 bases each). The CDR3 has 13 residues. Deletions cut 5 bases from V and 5 bases from J, with 15 bases between. Germline CDR1 reads SQVTM; CDR2 reads ANQGSEA. In DNA form, the CDR3 reads TGCAGCGTTCGGACGGGGTGGGACGAGACCCAGTACTTC. Amino acids: CSVRTGWDETQYF.